This T cell receptor beta chain was sequenced for a study of cytomegalovirus exposure and HLA in healthy donors. Broader study findings: It was about 150 TCR beta chains that were listed as cytomegalovirus-associated. Cytomegalovirus status, reportedly, was diagnosed with high specificity and sensitivity by the classifier. Confirmation in vitro established that a few CMV-associated chains were specific for CMV antigens.

The donors were part of the validation cohort of fewer than 150 subjects. That cohort was separate from the first cohort, which comprised some 670 subjects. Method: immunoSEQ multiplex PCR; TCRdb's copy keeps in-frame clones and lacks some. The sample carries about 140,000 clones, 86% recorded once. Concerning this clone: Its antigen is not identified.

V dropped 3 bases and J dropped 8 bases, with 17 bases sitting between them. This CDR3 has 15 residues. CDR1 and CDR2 from the germline V gene are LNHNV and YYDKDF (reference sequence). This chain connects TRBV15 to TRBJ1-5; D ambiguous. The receptor's source is a young man in good health and CMV-seronegative. The sample was PBMCs. Here the CDR3 DNA reads TGTGCCACCAGCAGGATCCGGGAGGGAGTGAAGCCCCAGCATTTT. It encodes CATSRIREGVKPQHF.